The 8 T cell receptor beta chains below all came from one sample that was sequenced in a study of tumor-infiltrating lymphocytes in localized non-small cell lung cancer. Clones were sequenced by immunoSEQ multiplex PCR, and TCRdb holds only the in-frame ones, with some missing. The sample holds some 6,300 clones, over 60% seen once. The sample comprised lung tumor tissue. These receptors all stem from a human donor with non-small cell lung cancer.

J is TRBJ2-7 and V is TRBV7-2, with D perhaps matching TRBD1 (5 bases). Trimming left V 2 bases short and J 0 bases short, with 8 bases between. CDR1 and CDR2 (germline): SGHTA, FQGNSA. CDR3 length: 14 residues. CDR3 coding DNA: TGTGCCAGCAGCTTATTACAGGCCTCCTACGAGCAGTACTTC. Amino acid sequence: CASSLLQASYEQYF.

This chain connects TRBV6-1 to TRBJ1-5, with 9 bases lining up with TRBD1. The CDR3 totals 14 residues. V was pared by 5 bases and J by 2 bases, with 1 base of the junction left unmatched. The germline V gene has CDR1 MNHNS and CDR2 SASEGT. The CDR3 loop reads CASSWTGGNQPQHF. CDR3 bases: TGTGCCAGCAGTTGGACAGGGGGCAATCAGCCCCAGCATTTT.

The gene calls are TRBV19 and TRBJ2-7, with a tentative D call TRBD2 (6 bases). Germline-derived CDR1 and CDR2 are LNHDA and SQIVND (reference sequence). V was clipped by 11 bases and J by 4 bases, with 21 bases between them. CDR3 length: 14 residues. CDR3 sequence reads: CAPQGGEERYEQYF. CDR3 in DNA: TGTGCCCCCCAGGGCGGGGAAGAGCGGTACGAGCAGTACTTC. The full variable domain, rest sourced from reference TRBV19 and TRBJ2-7, is DGGITQSPKYLFRKEGQNVTLSCEQNLNHDAMYWYRQDPGQGLRLIYYSQIVNDFQKGDIAEGYSVSREKKESFPLTVTSAQKNPTAFYLCAPQGGEERYEQYFGPGTRLTVT.

This clone was observed a few times. V usage is TRBV18 and J usage is TRBJ1-4; TRBD1 matches 8 bases. After removal of 2 bases from V and 5 bases from J, the junction contained 4 bases not matched to a gene. The CDR3 covers 15 residues. Germline CDR1 is KGHSH and CDR2 is LQKENI. The CDR3 here is CASSPGTGLNEKLFF. CDR3 DNA sequence: TGTGCCAGCTCACCAGGGACAGGTTTAAATGAAAAACTGTTTTTT.

The chain recombines TRBV27 with TRBJ1-1, with TRBD1 matching over 7 bases. Losses at the gene ends were 6 bases for V and 0 bases for J; bases not matched to a gene: 16. Germline-derived CDR1 and CDR2 are MNHEY and SMNVEV (reference sequence). This CDR3 region has 18 residues. CDR3 DNA: TGTGCCAGCAGAAACCTAAAACTCGGGACAGCCATGAACACTGAAGCTTTCTTT. Protein sequence: CASRNLKLGTAMNTEAFF.

This clone appeared once. This sequence joins TRBV9 and TRBJ1-6, with D perhaps matching TRBD1 (5 bases). The CDR3 is 12 amino acids. Trimming took off 4 bases at V and 12 bases at J, with 11 bases between the two ends. Germline V gives CDR1 SGDLS, CDR2 YYNGEE. CDR3 coding DNA: TGTGCCAGCAGCTCAGGGATAAGACCCCTCCACTTT. Amino acids: CASSSGIRPLHF.

This clone was observed a single time. The rearrangement links TRBV7-8 to TRBJ2-5; D not certain. V lost 5 bases, J lost 2 bases, and 6 bases lay in between. The CDR3 contains 12 residues. CDR1 is SGHVS and CDR2 is FQNEAQ in the germline V gene. CDR3 sequence reads: CASSGVQETQYF. CDR3 nucleotides: TGTGCCAGCAGCGGGGTTCAAGAGACCCAGTACTTC.

J is TRBJ2-2 and V is TRBV30, with 8 bases matching TRBD2. CDR1 is GTSNPN and CDR2 is SVGIG in the germline V gene (reference sequence). There are 15 residues in the CDR3. Germline trimming cut 6 bases from V and 4 bases from J; bases unmatched to any gene: 10. The CDR3 here is CACPSAGGLTGELFF. In DNA, the CDR3 is TGTGCCTGCCCGAGTGCGGGGGGCCTCACCGGGGAGCTGTTTTTT.